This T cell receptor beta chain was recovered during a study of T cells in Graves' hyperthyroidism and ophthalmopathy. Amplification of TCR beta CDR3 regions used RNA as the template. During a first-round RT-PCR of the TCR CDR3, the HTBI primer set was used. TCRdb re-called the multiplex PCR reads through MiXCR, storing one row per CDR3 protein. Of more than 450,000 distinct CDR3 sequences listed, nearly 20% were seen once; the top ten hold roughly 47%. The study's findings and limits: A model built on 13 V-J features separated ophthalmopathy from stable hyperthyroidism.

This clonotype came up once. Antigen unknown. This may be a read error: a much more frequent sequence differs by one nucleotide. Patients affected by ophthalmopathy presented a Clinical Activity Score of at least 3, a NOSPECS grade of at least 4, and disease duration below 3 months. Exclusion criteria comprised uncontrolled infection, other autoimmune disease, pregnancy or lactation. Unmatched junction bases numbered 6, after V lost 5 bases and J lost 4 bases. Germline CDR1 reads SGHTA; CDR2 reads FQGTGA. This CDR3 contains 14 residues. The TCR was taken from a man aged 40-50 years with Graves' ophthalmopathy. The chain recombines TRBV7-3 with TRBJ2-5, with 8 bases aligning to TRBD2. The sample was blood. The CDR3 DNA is TGTGCCAGCAGCCCGGGGGGGCGGGCAGAGACCCAGTACTTC. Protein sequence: CASSPGGRAETQYF.